One sample yielded the 21 T cell receptor beta chains listed below, sequenced in a study of cytomegalovirus exposure and HLA in healthy donors. The repertoire was sequenced with immunoSEQ multiplex PCR; TCRdb's copy has only in-frame clones and lacks some. The data contain roughly 120,000 clones, roughly 94% of them singletons. Material: PBMCs. The receptor set was obtained from a woman younger than 35 in good health and CMV-seronegative.

This clone was seen just once. The rearrangement links TRBV30 to TRBJ1-5; D perhaps matches TRBD1 (5 bases). CDR3 length: 13 amino acids. Trimming pared 0 bases from V and 7 bases from J, leaving 10 bases between. Germline CDR1 and CDR2: GTSNPN and SVGIG (reference sequence). CDR3 nucleotide sequence: TGTGCCTGGAGTGTCGGGGGGATGCAGCCCCAGCATTTT. Encoded protein: CAWSVGGMQPQHF.

V gene TRBV13 combines with J gene TRBJ2-7, with a tentative D call TRBD2 (6 bases). CDR1 is PRHDT, CDR2 FYEKMQ, per germline (reference sequence). This CDR3 comprises 13 residues. Between the trimmed V and J ends, which lost 5 bases and 6 bases, there was a span of 14 bases. The CDR3 sequence is CASSHRDSREQYF. For the CDR3, the DNA is TGTGCCAGCAGCCACCGGGACTCCCGCGAGCAGTACTTC.

The chain joins TRBV29-1 to TRBJ2-2, with TRBD2 matching over 12 bases. The V and J ends lost 7 bases and 6 bases, in that order; junction bases with no gene match: 6. Germline V gene sequence: CDR1 SQVTM, CDR2 ANQGSEA. The CDR3 is made up of 14 amino acids. In DNA, the CDR3 is TGCAGCGGTCAACTAGCGGGGGGTTCCGGGGAGCTGTTTTTT. Translation gives CSGQLAGGSGELFF.

This rearrangement joins TRBV28 to TRBJ2-2, with TRBD2 identical over 8 bases. The V and J ends lost 5 bases and 6 bases, in that order; junction bases with no gene match: 17. Germline V gene data show CDR1 as MDHEN and CDR2 as SYDVKM. The CDR3 covers 18 residues. The CDR3: CASSTFTSGGLLPGELFF. DNA of the CDR3: TGTGCCAGCAGTACCTTCACCTCGGGGGGGCTTCTGCCCGGGGAGCTGTTTTTT.

J is TRBJ1-1 and V is TRBV7-9; tentatively, D is TRBD1 (5 bases). Trimming stripped 2 bases from V and 7 bases from J, with 8 bases between. Germline lookup yields CDR1 SEHNR and CDR2 FQNEAQ (reference sequence). The CDR3 contains 12 residues. The CDR3 here is CASSLPGLEAFF. The CDR3 nucleotides read TGTGCCAGCAGCTTACCAGGGCTTGAAGCTTTCTTT.

The rearrangement uses TRBV7-3 and TRBJ2-5; 9 bases agree with TRBD1. V lost 5 bases, J lost 5 bases, and 9 bases stayed unmatched. The CDR3 spans 15 residues. The germline gives CDR1 SGHTA, CDR2 FQGTGA. CDR3 amino acids: CASSNGTGYSETQYF. CDR3 DNA sequence: TGTGCCAGCAGCAACGGGACAGGGTACTCGGAGACCCAGTACTTC.

The DNA of the CDR3 is TGTGCCAGCAGTTTCCAAATCTCTAGCGGGGGGGCCACAGATACGCAGTATTTT. Amino acids: CASSFQISSGGATDTQYF. The V call is TRBV28, the J call TRBJ2-3, with 12 bases aligning to TRBD2. The CDR3 loop spans 18 amino acids. The germline V gene has CDR1 MDHEN and CDR2 SYDVKM. V shed 3 bases and J 2 bases; nucleotides not matched to a gene: 9.

This clone showed up just once. This chain joins TRBV6-6 and TRBJ2-1, with TRBD2 matching 8 bases. The CDR3 covers 15 residues. Germline CDR1 reads MNHNY; CDR2 reads SVGAGI (reference sequence). The V and J ends lost 4 bases and 5 bases, in that order; junction bases with no gene match: 7. The CDR3 sequence is CASSLTSGLNNEQFF. The CDR3 nucleotides are TGTGCCAGCAGTTTAACTAGCGGTCTAAACAATGAGCAGTTCTTC.

The chain is built from TRBV9 and TRBJ1-3; the D is unclear. Trimming removed 4 bases at V and 0 bases at J, with 14 bases between. This CDR3 is 16 amino acids long. Germline assignment: CDR1 SGDLS and CDR2 YYNGEE. DNA of the CDR3: TGTGCCAGCAGCCCGTTTCGCACTTACTCTGGAAACACCATATATTTT. Protein: CASSPFRTYSGNTIYF.

The genes are TRBV7-2 and TRBJ2-7; TRBD1 matches 10 bases. Per germline, CDR1 SGHTA and CDR2 FQGNSA. After removal of 3 bases from V and 6 bases from J, the junction contained 8 bases not matched to a gene. CDR3 length: 15 residues. The CDR3 region has the DNA TGTGCCAGCAGCTTCAATGATGGGACAGGGGTCGAGCAGTACTTC. This codes for CASSFNDGTGVEQYF.

The rearrangement links TRBV19 to TRBJ2-2; weak D call: TRBD1 (5 bases). This CDR3 is 15 amino acids long. CDR1 is LNHDA, CDR2 SQIVND, per germline (reference sequence). The V gene lost 5 bases and the J gene lost 4 bases, with 14 bases spanning the gap. The CDR3 sequence: CASSSPGRATGELFF. CDR3 DNA: TGTGCCAGTAGTTCCCCGGGCAGGGCCACCGGGGAGCTGTTTTTT.

The V gene is TRBV5-1, the J gene TRBJ1-6; 8 bases line up with TRBD1. The germline V gene has CDR1 SGHRS and CDR2 YFSETQ. This CDR3 region has 14 residues. V shed 4 bases, J shed 5 bases, and the junction held 2 bases outside the gene matches. CDR3 amino acids: CASSPQGDNSPLHF. The CDR3 DNA reads as TGCGCCAGCAGCCCACAGGGGGATAATTCACCCCTCCACTTT.

Concerning this clone itself: Other DNA sequences in this specimen translate into the identical CDR3. The chain links TRBV5-1 to TRBJ2-1; D uncertain. Germline V CDR1 and CDR2: SGHRS, YFSETQ. There are 13 residues in the CDR3. The V gene lost 0 bases and the J gene lost 1 base, with 2 bases spanning the gap. CDR3: CASSLASYNEQFF. The CDR3 DNA follows: TGCGCCAGCAGCTTGGCATCCTACAATGAGCAGTTCTTC.

The V gene is TRBV5-1, the J gene TRBJ2-3; D gene unclear. V gave up 0 bases and J gave up 4 bases, with 9 bases separating them. The CDR3 consists of 14 residues. Germline CDR1 and CDR2: SGHRS and YFSETQ. CDR3: CASSLALGSDTQYF. The CDR3 DNA follows: TGCGCCAGCAGCTTGGCCCTAGGCTCAGATACGCAGTATTTT.

The gene calls are TRBV4-1 and TRBJ2-1; tentative D call: TRBD2 (5 bases). Germline V CDR1 and CDR2: MGHRA, YSYEKL. The CDR3 has 15 amino acids. The V end was cut by 3 bases, the J end by 4 bases, with 13 bases between. The CDR3 protein is CASSQREPPYNEQFF. CDR3 in DNA: TGCGCCAGCAGCCAGAGGGAGCCGCCTTACAATGAGCAGTTCTTC.

V gene TRBV5-4 combines with J gene TRBJ2-7; TRBD2 matches at 7 bases. The CDR3 runs 14 residues. Germline assignment: CDR1 SGHNT and CDR2 YYREEE (reference sequence). J gave up 1 base and V 0 bases, and 1 base lay outside the gene matches. CDR3 DNA: TGTGCCAGCAGCTTGGAGGGACTATCCTACGAGCAGTACTTC. Protein product: CASSLEGLSYEQYF.

This CDR3 reads CASSPRGDITYEQYF. The CDR3 bases are TGTGCCAGCAGCCCCCGGGGGGACATCACCTACGAGCAGTACTTC. The chain combines TRBV6-5 with TRBJ2-7; D is perhaps TRBD2 (7 bases). The germline V gene has CDR1 MNHEY and CDR2 SVGAGI. The CDR3 covers 15 residues. Trimming took 6 bases from V and 2 from J, leaving 17 bases between them.

This chain links TRBV5-1 with TRBJ2-2; D is unresolved. CDR1 and CDR2 (germline): SGHRS, YFSETQ. The CDR3 length is 14 residues. V lost 0 bases and J 5 bases, leaving 8 bases between the germline ends. CDR3: CASSLATGTGELFF. In nucleotides, the CDR3 is TGCGCCAGCAGCTTGGCGACGGGTACCGGGGAGCTGTTTTTT.

The chain joins TRBV5-1 to TRBJ1-2, with 9 bases identical to TRBD1. The CDR3 contains 21 residues. Germline trimming cut 1 base from V and 2 bases from J; bases unmatched to any gene: 21. Germline V gives CDR1 SGHRS, CDR2 YFSETQ. CDR3 nucleotide sequence: TGCGCCAGCAGCTTGCTCCCCCCGCGGCCCCCGACAGGGGGAAAGAACTATGGCTACACCTTC. Translation: CASSLLPPRPPTGGKNYGYTF.

The CDR3 bases are TGTGCCAGCAGCCACCGGGAGGGCTTGGAGACCCAGTACTTC. It yields the protein CASSHREGLETQYF. The rearrangement links TRBV5-6 to TRBJ2-5; 8 bases match TRBD2. Germline CDR1 SGHDT, CDR2 YYEEEE. The CDR3 sequence is 14 residues long. Trimming at V came to 4 bases and at J to 5 bases, leaving 7 bases not matched to a gene.

The chain recombines TRBV27 with TRBJ1-5; 9 nucleotides match TRBD1. The CDR3 has 14 residues. The germline V gene has CDR1 MNHEY and CDR2 SMNVEV (reference sequence). V was pared by 5 bases and J by 2 bases, with 1 base of the junction left unmatched. The CDR3 loop is CASSRQGGNQPQHF. The CDR3 DNA reads as TGTGCCAGCAGTAGACAGGGGGGCAATCAGCCCCAGCATTTT.